Shown below are 8 T cell receptor beta chains from a single sample sequenced in a study of Ad26.COV2.S vaccination and SARS-CoV-2 variants. The protocol was immunoSEQ multiplex PCR, while the TCRdb copy is restricted to in-frame clones and leaves out a portion. The sample carries fewer than 800,000 clones, roughly 90% recorded once. The treatment: some 20 received Ad26.COV2.S at low or high dose, single or two shots; 5 received placebo; per-sample allocation not given. All samples were drawn on day 63, counting from the first vaccine or placebo injection. Here the sequenced sample was peripheral blood, taken in a trial of Ad26.COV2.S vaccine versus placebo. The receptors originated from a person aged 18-60 years who received the Ad26.COV2.S COVID-19 vaccine or a placebo.

This chain uses TRBV24-1 with TRBJ2-3; TRBD2 agrees at 12 bases. The germline V gene has CDR1 KGHDR and CDR2 SFDVKD. Unmatched junction bases numbered 6, after V lost 5 bases and J lost 4 bases. This CDR3 region has 16 residues. The CDR3 DNA follows: TGTGCCACCAGTGCTTCTACTAGCGGGAGGCCAGATACGCAGTATTTT. Translation: CATSASTSGRPDTQYF.

The chain combines TRBV7-6 with TRBJ2-2, with TRBD1 matching over 8 bases. V was clipped by 5 bases and J by 0 bases; unmatched bases: 2. Germline CDR1 SGHVS, CDR2 FNYEAQ. The CDR3 runs 15 residues. This CDR3 reads CASSKGQANTGELFF. Written as DNA, the CDR3 is TGTGCCAGCAGCAAGGGACAGGCGAACACCGGGGAGCTGTTTTTT.

The V call is TRBV29-1, the J call TRBJ2-5; TRBD1 is a possible D gene (5 bases). The germline V and J ends were trimmed by 6 bases and 3 bases, with 11 bases remaining between them. The CDR3 consists of 12 residues. CDR1 is SQVTM and CDR2 is ANQGSEA in the germline V gene. The DNA for the CDR3 is TGCAGCGTATCTACAGGTGAAGAGACCCAGTACTTC. As protein: CSVSTGEETQYF.

This clone was found once. The genes are TRBV5-1 and TRBJ2-5; 7 bases agree with TRBD1. Losses at the gene ends were 0 bases for V and 9 bases for J; bases not matched to a gene: 2. The length of the CDR3 is 12 residues. Per the germline V gene, CDR1 is SGHRS and CDR2 is YFSETQ. The CDR3 here is CASSLVQGAQYF. CDR3 sequence (DNA): TGCGCCAGCAGCTTGGTCCAGGGGGCCCAGTACTTC.

This CDR3 is CASSLEIPQETQYF. Here the CDR3 DNA reads TGTGCCAGCAGCTTGGAAATCCCACAAGAGACCCAGTACTTC. The chain carries TRBV5-4 and TRBJ2-5; D gene unclear. The CDR3 has 14 residues. V was clipped by 0 bases and J by 2 bases, with 8 bases between them. Germline CDR1 SGHNT, CDR2 YYREEE (reference sequence).

The chain employs TRBV3-1 (or the pseudogene TRBV3-2) and TRBJ1-2, with D possibly matching TRBD1 (5 bases). The V end lost 4 bases, the J end lost 4 bases, and 13 bases lay between the germline ends. The CDR3 length is 14 residues. Germline V CDR1 and CDR2: LGHDT, YNNKEL (reference sequence). The CDR3 nucleotides are TGTGCCAGCAGCCGAGAGGGACGATTCTATGGCTACACCTTC. This gives the protein CASSREGRFYGYTF.

The gene calls are TRBV11-3 and TRBJ2-7, with D uncertain. Germline V CDR1 and CDR2: SGHNT, YENEEA. CDR3 length: 14 amino acids. V lost 0 bases and J lost 0, with 6 bases in between. CDR3 bases: TGTGCCAGCAGCTTAGAGGCCTCCTCCTACGAGCAGTACTTC. It is translated as CASSLEASSYEQYF.

The sample holds one count of this clone. This chain links TRBV6-6 with TRBJ2-1; 7 bases agree with TRBD2. Germline trimming cut 4 bases from V and 1 base from J; bases unmatched to any gene: 4. The CDR3 extends over 15 amino acids. The germline V gene encodes CDR1 MNHNY and CDR2 SVGAGI (reference sequence). The CDR3 DNA follows: TGTGCCAGCAGTTCAACTAGCGTATCCTACAATGAGCAGTTCTTC. Translation gives CASSSTSVSYNEQFF.